The 7 T cell receptor beta chains presented below share a single source sample, sequenced in a study of blood T cells in healthy people across ages. Primed by a sample-barcoded 5' primer and a J-beta primer mix, a second PCR proceeded for 7 to 11 cycles. TCRdb reprocessed the 5' RACE reads with MiXCR, giving one entry per CDR3 protein. The sample includes around 600,000 distinct CDR3 sequences, roughly 48% of them seen just once. Sequenced material: blood. These receptors were collected from an elderly man in good health.

The rearrangement links TRBV20-1 to TRBJ2-6, with no clear D. V was pared by 0 bases and J by 1 base, with 7 bases between. This CDR3 has 15 amino acids. Germline assignment: CDR1 DFQATT and CDR2 SNEGSKA (reference sequence). The CDR3 region is CSARDEASGANVLTF. CDR3 in DNA: TGCAGTGCTAGAGATGAGGCGTCTGGGGCCAACGTCCTGACTTTC.

The rearrangement uses TRBV29-1 and TRBJ2-4, with D tentatively TRBD2 (6 bases). This CDR3 has 15 residues. Trimming left V 7 bases short and J 3 bases short, with 19 bases between. CDR1 SQVTM and CDR2 ANQGSEA come from the germline V gene. In DNA form, the CDR3 reads TGCAGCGCCGTGTCGCCCGGAGGGGTCAAAAACATTCAGTACTTC. The encoded protein is CSAVSPGGVKNIQYF. The whole variable domain, filled in from reference TRBV29-1 and TRBJ2-4, reads SAVISQKPSRDICQRGTSLTIQCQVDSQVTMMFWYRQQPGQSLTLIATANQGSEATYESGFVIDKFPISRPNLTFSTLTVSNMSPEDSSIYLCSAVSPGGVKNIQYFGAGTRLSVL.

This chain links TRBV29-1 with TRBJ2-1; 10 positions match TRBD1. The DNA end favors TRBJ2-7, so the J call may be wrong. The germline CDR1 and CDR2 sequences are SQVTM and ANQGSEA. The CDR3 has 14 residues. Here the CDR3 DNA reads TGCAGCGTTGAAGGGGGGACAGGGGCCTACGAGCAGTACTTC. Its protein is CSVEGGTGAYEQYF.

In its sample, this clonotype was seen many times. The rearrangement joins TRBV29-1 to TRBJ2-1, with 7 positions matching TRBD2. This CDR3 has 13 residues. Per germline, CDR1 SQVTM and CDR2 ANQGSEA. The ends lost 7 bases at V and 5 bases at J; junction bases unmatched: 8. The CDR3 DNA sequence: TGCAGCGGCCGGGAGGTGGCACACAATGAGCAGTTCTTC. Amino acid sequence: CSGREVAHNEQFF.

J is TRBJ2-7 and V is TRBV28, with D uncertain. Germline values: CDR1 MDHEN, CDR2 SYDVKM. V lost 7 bases to trimming and J lost 3 bases, with 13 bases between them. The CDR3 covers 13 residues. In DNA, the CDR3 is TGTGCCAGCACCCCGGGCCTTCTCTACGAGCAGTACTTC. Translating it yields CASTPGLLYEQYF.

The chain couples TRBV15 to TRBJ1-2; D not certain. V shed 0 bases and J shed 7 bases, with 12 bases lying between them. Germline V CDR1 and CDR2: LNHNV, YYDKDF (reference sequence). The length of the CDR3 is 14 residues. CDR3 protein: CATSRDPGRGGYTF. For the CDR3, the DNA is TGTGCCACCAGCAGAGATCCCGGACGCGGTGGCTACACCTTC.

In regard to this clonotype: At one of its ends the junction is not consistent with the germline gene, which may arise from a read error. The V and J genes are TRBV15 and TRBJ2-2; D tentatively fits TRBD1 or TRBD2 (5 bases each). The germline V gene has CDR1 LNHNV and CDR2 YYDKDF (reference sequence). The CDR3 is 15 residues long. The CDR3 is CATSRGWGNTGELFF. The DNA for the CDR3 is TGTGCCACCAGCAGAGGGTGGGGGAACACCGGGGAACTGTTTTTT.